This TCR beta chain appears in the sequencing data of a study of blood T cell repertoires in COVID-19. About the study: There were acute and convalescent COVID-19 samples, and they came from the United States, Italy and Spain. PBMCs, B-cell-depleted T cells, or T cells provided the cDNA or gDNA that made up the material.

Per the original data handling: Nucleated cell number was recorded as an estimate derived from reference gene primer amplification. Repertoires were generated with immunoSEQ multiplex PCR, while TCRdb's copy carries only in-frame clones and drops some. The D gene and trimming were derived from the DNA, and the V and J assignments and clone size from that table. This sample has 50,000 to 85,000 clones, with around three quarters found just once. This sequence was found in a human donor in a cohort sampled during active COVID-19. The specimen was peripheral blood.

CDR3 bases: TGTGCCAGCAGCCGGGCGACAGGCACTAGCGCAGATACGCAGTATTTT. This sequence encodes CASSRATGTSADTQYF. This chain links TRBV7-9 with TRBJ2-3; TRBD2 might be the D (7 bases). The CDR3 is made up of 16 amino acids. Trimming left V 5 bases short and J 4 bases short, with 19 bases between. The germline V gene has CDR1 SEHNR and CDR2 FQNEAQ (reference sequence).